Following are 21 T cell receptor beta chains from one sample sequenced in a study of spatial heterogeneity in lung cancer. These receptors have no known antigen. Via MiXCR, TCRdb re-called the 5' RACE reads, giving one row per CDR3 protein. The sample has around 8,700 distinct CDR3 sequences; roughly 6% are singletons. Documented time point: sample taken at primary tumor resection. Study-wide results and limits: Mutation counts in tumors were tracked by counts of expanded intratumoral alpha and beta TCRs.

The material sequenced was lung tumor tissue, taken at surgery. The receptors originated from a female donor with early-stage non-small cell lung cancer.

This clonotype was recorded many times. This rearrangement joins TRBV6-5 to TRBJ1-6; D not certain. This CDR3 is 13 amino acids long. V shed 6 bases and J shed 7 bases, with 10 bases lying between them. Germline CDR1 and CDR2: MNHEY and SVGAGI. The CDR3 DNA reads as TGTGCCAGCAGCCTCGACCTAAATTCACCCCTCCACTTT. As protein: CASSLDLNSPLHF.

This clonotype occurred a few times. The rearrangement links TRBV7-9 to TRBJ1-1; D not certain. The CDR3 has 14 residues. Germline lookup yields CDR1 SEHNR and CDR2 FQNEAQ (reference sequence). Trimming shortened V by 8 bases and J by 4 bases, and 17 bases separated the two germline ends. The CDR3 is CASPWNPQPTEAFF. In DNA form, the CDR3 reads TGTGCCAGCCCCTGGAACCCCCAACCCACTGAAGCTTTCTTT.

This clonotype was picked up a small number of times. The chain is built from TRBV20-1 and TRBJ2-7; TRBD2 matches 10 bases. This CDR3 contains 16 residues. Trimming removed 5 bases from V and 6 bases from J; junction bases left unmatched: 16. CDR1 and CDR2 (germline): DFQATT, SNEGSKA (reference sequence). The CDR3 DNA follows: TGCAGTGCTCCGGTCAGCGGGGGGGCCAGGTCAGGCGAGCAGTACTTC. Its protein is CSAPVSGGARSGEQYF.

This clonotype was seen at least ten times. This chain links TRBV7-2 with TRBJ1-1; TRBD1 is a possible D gene (5 bases). Germline lookup yields CDR1 SGHTA and CDR2 FQGNSA. The CDR3 is 15 residues long. Trimming cost V 2 bases and J 4 bases, with 14 bases left between them. The CDR3: CASSLMAGQGTEAFF. CDR3 coding DNA: TGTGCCAGCAGCTTAATGGCAGGGCAGGGCACTGAAGCTTTCTTT.

This chain connects TRBV7-6 to TRBJ2-1; TRBD2 might be the D (6 bases). Looked up from germline, CDR1 is SGHVS and CDR2 is FNYEAQ. The CDR3 loop spans 13 amino acids. The V end lost 3 bases, the J end lost 8 bases, and 11 bases lay between the germline ends. CDR3 coding DNA: TGTGCCAGCAGCTTGGGCCGCGGGGATGAGCAGTTCTTC. Encoded protein: CASSLGRGDEQFF.

This clonotype was found many times. CDR3: CASSFGTGLSNEQFF. The CDR3 DNA reads TGTGCCAGCAGCTTTGGTACGGGCCTTTCCAATGAGCAGTTCTTC. The V gene is TRBV7-8, the J gene TRBJ2-1, with no clear D. The germline V gene has CDR1 SGHVS and CDR2 FQNEAQ. Trimming cost V 3 bases and J 6 bases, with 15 bases left between them. The CDR3 is made up of 15 amino acids.

This clonotype was detected many times. This CDR3 reads CAWSITNYGYTF. In DNA form, the CDR3 reads TGTGCCTGGAGCATAACTAACTATGGCTACACCTTC. V and J are TRBV30 and TRBJ1-2; no definite D call. V lost 3 bases and J lost 0, with 5 bases in between. CDR3 length equals 12 residues. Germline V gene data show CDR1 as GTSNPN and CDR2 as SVGIG (reference sequence).

This clonotype was seen ten or more times. The chain couples TRBV6-5 to TRBJ1-1; no reliable D call. Germline lookup yields CDR1 MNHEY and CDR2 SVGAGI. V was shortened by 2 bases and J by 6 bases, with 10 bases between the two germline ends. The CDR3 length is 13 residues. This CDR3 is CASSYRPRAEAFF. As DNA, the CDR3 is TGTGCCAGCAGTTACCGGCCTAGGGCTGAAGCTTTCTTT.

In this sample, this clonotype turned up many times. This chain uses TRBV7-9 with TRBJ2-7; a possible D gene is TRBD1 (6 bases). Per the germline V gene, CDR1 is SEHNR and CDR2 is FQNEAQ (reference sequence). Trimming cost V 5 bases and J 7 bases, with 12 bases left between them. The CDR3 has 12 residues. The CDR3 bases are TGTGCCAGCAGCGATACCGGGACAGAGCAGTACTTC. Its protein product is CASSDTGTEQYF.

This clonotype is medium-sized within its sample. This chain uses TRBV20-1 with TRBJ1-1; unclear D gene. The ends were cut back, 0 bases at V and 4 bases at J, with 18 bases in the middle. The CDR3 length is 16 residues. From germline, CDR1 is DFQATT and CDR2 SNEGSKA (reference sequence). CDR3 residues: CSARDLGKGPATEAFF. DNA of the CDR3: TGCAGTGCTAGAGATCTCGGAAAAGGGCCGGCCACTGAAGCTTTCTTT.

This clonotype came up many times. The rearrangement links TRBV11-2 to TRBJ2-5; D might be TRBD2 (5 bases). This CDR3 region has 13 residues. V lost 5 bases, J lost 3 bases, and 10 bases lay in between. The germline gives CDR1 SGHAT, CDR2 FQNNGV. The chain's CDR3 is CASSPEGEETQYF. The DNA of the CDR3 is TGTGCCAGCAGCCCCGAGGGAGAAGAGACCCAGTACTTC.

This clonotype was seen ten or more times. The chain links TRBV5-1 to TRBJ1-3; D gene ambiguous. CDR3 length: 17 residues. Germline loops: CDR1 SGHRS, CDR2 YFSETQ. Trimming stripped 2 bases from V and 0 bases from J, with 15 bases between. The CDR3 bases are TGCGCCAGCAGCTTTGATGGGCGCTTAAGCTCTGGAAACACCATATATTTT. This translates into CASSFDGRLSSGNTIYF.

This clonotype is medium-sized in the sample. The chain links TRBV7-9 to TRBJ2-7; 7 bases map to TRBD1. The germline CDR1 and CDR2 sequences are SEHNR and FQNEAQ (reference sequence). The length of the CDR3 is 15 residues. The J segment lost 1 base and the V segment lost 5 bases, leaving 8 bases of the junction unmatched. This CDR3 is CASSTGGQPSYEQYF. CDR3 nucleotide sequence: TGTGCCAGCAGCACTGGGGGACAGCCTTCCTACGAGCAGTACTTC.

The table lists this clonotype with many counts. The rearrangement uses TRBV14 and TRBJ2-1, with 12 nucleotides matching TRBD2. V trimming: 1 base; J trimming: 10 bases; junction bases outside the gene matches: 5. Germline V gene data show CDR1 as SGHDN and CDR2 as FVKESK. This CDR3 is built from 15 residues. CDR3 sequence (DNA): TGTGCCAGCAGCCAAGGACTAGCGGGGGTTTGGGAGCAGTTCTTC. The encoded protein is CASSQGLAGVWEQFF.

This clonotype was observed many times. The rearrangement uses TRBV27 and TRBJ2-2; D gene ambiguous. V lost 0 bases and J 2 bases, leaving 13 bases between the germline ends. The germline gives CDR1 MNHEY, CDR2 SMNVEV (reference sequence). This CDR3 spans 17 amino acids. In nucleotides, the CDR3 is TGTGCCAGCAGTTTATCCGTCCAGCCCCATAACACCGGGGAGCTGTTTTTT. This encodes CASSLSVQPHNTGELFF.

This clonotype was found many times. This chain uses TRBV5-8 with TRBJ2-1; TRBD2 matches at 11 bases. V dropped 4 bases and J dropped 7; count of bases not matched to a gene: 10. Germline assignment: CDR1 SGHTS and CDR2 YDEGEE. The CDR3 contains 16 residues. CDR3 coding DNA: TGTGCCAGCAGCCTGGAGGGACTAGCGGATGGGAATGAGCAGTTCTTC. Translation gives CASSLEGLADGNEQFF. The full variable domain, rest sourced from reference TRBV5-8 and TRBJ2-1, is EAGVTQSPTHLIKTRGQQATLRCSPISGHTSVYWYQQALGLGLQFLLWYDEGEERNRGNFPPRFSGRQFPNYSSELNVNALELEDSALYLCASSLEGLADGNEQFFGPGTRLTVL.

The CDR3 is CASGELDSSRREQFF. The CDR3, as DNA: TGTGCTAGTGGGGAACTGGACAGCTCAAGAAGGGAGCAGTTCTTC. The gene calls are TRBV12-5 and TRBJ2-1, with D maybe TRBD1 (6 bases). This CDR3 spans 15 amino acids. Trimming took off 6 bases at V and 10 bases at J, with 22 bases between the two ends. Germline CDR1 is LGHNT and CDR2 is FRNRAP.

This clonotype was seen a handful of times. The rearrangement joins TRBV4-1 to TRBJ1-2, with 7 bases identical to TRBD1. V trimming: 3 bases; J trimming: 4 bases; junction bases outside the gene matches: 8. Germline CDR1 and CDR2: MGHRA and YSYEKL. The CDR3 sequence is 15 residues long. The CDR3 DNA reads as TGCGCCAGCAGCCAGCCACGGGACAGTTCCTATGGCTACACCTTC. Amino acid sequence: CASSQPRDSSYGYTF.

This clonotype was seen at least ten times. The chain joins TRBV19 to TRBJ1-2; 8 positions agree with TRBD1. From germline, CDR1 is LNHDA and CDR2 SQIVND (reference sequence). The CDR3 length is 13 residues. J gave up 3 bases and V 9 bases, and 6 bases lay outside the gene matches. In nucleotides, the CDR3 is TGTGCCAGCAAGGACAGGGCGGACTATGGCTACACCTTC. It is translated as CASKDRADYGYTF.

Within the sample, this clonotype is medium-sized. This sequence joins TRBV7-2 and TRBJ1-1; no firm D call. Germline V CDR1 and CDR2: SGHTA, FQGNSA. Trimming left V 5 bases short and J 0 bases short, with 10 bases between. The CDR3 has 14 residues. This chain's CDR3 is CASSPRIMNTEAFF. CDR3 sequence (DNA): TGTGCCAGCAGCCCACGGATTATGAACACTGAAGCTTTCTTT.

The chain is built from TRBV7-3 and TRBJ1-3; no reliable D call. Trimming stripped 0 bases from V and 0 bases from J, with 9 bases between. The CDR3 has 16 residues. Germline CDR1 SGHTA, CDR2 FQGTGA. The CDR3 DNA reads as TGTGCCAGCAGCTTAACAGGCGGTAACTCTGGAAACACCATATATTTT. Protein: CASSLTGGNSGNTIYF.